A selection of T cell receptor beta chains follows, all from one sample in a study of blood T cell repertoires in COVID-19. Using immunoSEQ multiplex PCR, the repertoire was profiled, and TCRdb retains in-frame clones only, with some absent. The data contain fewer than 200,000 clones, 70% to 90% of them singletons. The sample consisted of peripheral blood. Receptors originate from a woman over 75 with COVID-19, enrolled during active disease. The CDR3 runs from the conserved cysteine through the conserved F or W. The order of the fields is clone size, D gene, J gene, V gene, CDR3 DNA, CDR3 protein. The D gene is left open where the match is weak. Size tells how often a clone was seen (once, few, many) or the class of an expanded clone, and some rows leave it out.

few	.	TRBJ1-5	TRBV24-1	TGTGCCACCTCCGGGAACCACAATCAGCCCCAGCATTTT	CATSGNHNQPQHF
.	.	TRBJ2-5	TRBV11-2	TGTGCCAGCAGCCCTCAGGGGGGCTGGGAGACCCAGTACTTC	CASSPQGGWETQYF
.	TRBD2	TRBJ2-1	TRBV7-3	TGTGCCAGCAGCCCTAGGGGACTAGCGGGAGGTCTCAATGAGCAGTTCTTC	CASSPRGLAGGLNEQFF
.	TRBD1	TRBJ2-7	TRBV7-2	TGTGCCAGCAGCTTAACCTACACAGGGGTCGAGCAGTACTTC	CASSLTYTGVEQYF
.	.	TRBJ1-1	TRBV6-1	TGTGCCAGCAGTGAAGCCTCTAACACTGAAGCTTTCTTT	CASSEASNTEAFF
few	TRBD2	TRBJ2-1	TRBV16	TGTGCCAGCAGCCAATTGACTAGCGGAACATACAATGAGCAGTTCTTC	CASSQLTSGTYNEQFF
.	.	TRBJ2-2	TRBV28	TGTGCCAGCACCACTCCCCGCCAGGGCTCGACCGGGGAGCTGTTTTTT	CASTTPRQGSTGELFF
.	.	TRBJ2-4	TRBV5-3	TGTGCCAGAAGCTTGGCTCTAGCCAAAAACATTCAGTACTTC	CARSLALAKNIQYF
.	TRBD2	TRBJ2-1	TRBV2	TGTGCCAGCAGCCACACGAGCGGGAGATTCGGTGAGCAGTTCTTC	CASSHTSGRFGEQFF
.	TRBD1	TRBJ2-2	TRBV7-3	TGTGCCAGCAGCTTAAGACAGGGCGGGGAGCTGTTTTTT	CASSLRQGGELFF
.	.	TRBJ1-2	TRBV7-2	TGTGCCAGCAGCCCGCGGGGTGACTATGGCTACACCTTC	CASSPRGDYGYTF
.	TRBD1	TRBJ1-2	TRBV24-1	TGTGCCACCAAGGGCCCGGGACAGGAGGGCGGAAAGTTCACTAACTATGGCTACACCTTC	CATKGPGQEGGKFTNYGYTF
few	.	TRBJ1-4	TRBV6-6	TGTGCCAGCAGTTACTTACGGAATAGGAGTGAAAAACTGTTTTTT	CASSYLRNRSEKLFF
.	.	TRBJ2-7	TRBV12-3/TRBV12-4	TGTGCCAGCACCCCAGGGGCTATCTACGAGCAGTACTTC	CASTPGAIYEQYF
.	.	TRBJ2-1	TRBV2	TGTGCCAGCAGGTTTGATTCGAGCTCCTACAATGAGCAGTTCTTC	CASRFDSSSYNEQFF
.	TRBD2	TRBJ2-7	TRBV27	TGTGCCAGCGGGCGGCTAGCGGGAAACCACGAGCAGTACTTC	CASGRLAGNHEQYF
.	.	TRBJ1-2	TRBV5-1	TGCGCCAGCAGACCGTCCTTGGGGGGGTTGGATGGCTACACCTTC	CASRPSLGGLDGYTF
.	.	TRBJ2-1	TRBV13	TGTGCCAGCAGCCCCCAGGACTACAATGAGCAGTTCTTC	CASSPQDYNEQFF
.	.	TRBJ2-1	TRBV18	TGTGCCAGCTCAGGAGGACCACCAGCTTATGAGCAGTTCTTC	CASSGGPPAYEQFF